This passage covers 30 T cell receptor beta chains from one sample sequenced in a study of blood T cells in healthy people across ages. The use of a sample-barcoded 5' primer and a J-beta primer mix characterized a second PCR of roughly 6 to 11 cycles. TCRdb redid the calling of the 5' RACE reads with MiXCR, one entry per CDR3 protein. The top ten hold 10% to 15% of the sample, which has under 850,000 distinct CDR3 sequences, roughly 34% seen once. Sequencing was performed on blood. These receptors were obtained from a man between 18 and 29 years old in good health.

Regarding this clonotype: The germline gene is not matched at one end of the junction; a read error may be the cause. The chain employs TRBV4-2 and TRBJ2-2; 13 bases are shared with TRBD2. Germline CDR1 and CDR2: LGHNA and YNFKEQ. The CDR3 extends over 18 amino acids. The CDR3 coding sequence is TGTGCCAGCAGTCAAGAGCAGGGACTAGCGGGGTGGACCGGGGAGCTGTTTTTT. Its protein is CASSQEQGLAGWTGELFF.

This clonotype was recorded a few times. The chain recombines TRBV3-1 with TRBJ2-7; 8 bases are a match to TRBD1. CDR1 and CDR2 (germline): LGHDT, YNNKEL (reference sequence). The CDR3 sequence is 17 residues long. Germline trimming cut 0 bases from V and 1 base from J; bases unmatched to any gene: 8. CDR3 nucleotides: TGTGCCAGCAGCCAAGATCGGCCGGACAGGGCATCCTACGAGCAGTACTTC. It encodes CASSQDRPDRASYEQYF.

This clonotype was recorded at least ten times. This chain connects TRBV3-1 to TRBJ2-7; 7 nucleotides line up with TRBD1. Germline V gene sequence: CDR1 LGHDT, CDR2 YNNKEL (reference sequence). The CDR3 is 17 amino acids. Germline trimming cut 2 bases from V and 0 bases from J; bases unmatched to any gene: 10. In DNA, the CDR3 is TGTGCCAGCAGCCAATATGGGGGATGGGACAGCTCCTACGAGCAGTACTTC. This encodes CASSQYGGWDSSYEQYF.

This clonotype was seen a handful of times. The chain is built from TRBV12-3 or TRBV12-4 and TRBJ2-1, with 9 bases matching TRBD1. The V segment lost 5 bases and the J segment 6 bases; nucleotides outside the gene matches: 8. CDR3 length: 15 residues. CDR3 sequence (DNA): TGTGCCAGCAGTCCTTGGACAGGGGATGGCAATGAGCAGTTCTTC. As protein: CASSPWTGDGNEQFF.

Regarding this clonotype: A much larger clone differs by one base, so this may be a read error. V and J are TRBV7-2 and TRBJ2-3, with 9 positions matching TRBD1. This CDR3 has 17 amino acids. Germline CDR1 is SGHTA and CDR2 is FQGNSA. V lost 7 bases to trimming and J lost 5 bases; unmatched junction nucleotides: 16. CDR3 amino acids: CASNPPPRDREKDTQYF. The CDR3 DNA follows: TGTGCCAGCAACCCCCCGCCCCGGGACAGGGAGAAAGATACGCAGTATTTT.

The V call is TRBV29-1, the J call TRBJ2-7; D possibly corresponds to TRBD2 (6 bases). The CDR3 totals 15 residues. Between the trimmed V and J ends, which lost 4 bases and 0 bases, there was a span of 16 bases. Germline V gene data show CDR1 as SQVTM and CDR2 as ANQGSEA. In DNA, the CDR3 is TGCAGCGTTGGTGGGCTAGCGCAAAGCTCCTACGAGCAGTACTTC. Residues: CSVGGLAQSSYEQYF.

This clonotype was detected many times. This rearrangement joins TRBV20-1 to TRBJ2-1; 12 nucleotides line up with TRBD1. This CDR3 is built from 16 residues. The ends lost 1 base at V and 7 bases at J; junction bases unmatched: 8. Germline V gene lookup returns CDR1 DFQATT and CDR2 SNEGSKA (reference sequence). CDR3 DNA: TGCAGTGCTAGAGGGTTGGGACAGGGGGCGTATAATGAGCAGTTCTTC. This gives the protein CSARGLGQGAYNEQFF.

The V gene is TRBV7-2, the J gene TRBJ2-7, with no clear D. The V gene's germline CDR1 is SGHTA and CDR2 FQGNSA. This CDR3 is 14 amino acids long. Deletions cut 0 bases from V and 7 bases from J, with 13 bases between. The CDR3 sequence: CASSLAKGYNEQYF. CDR3 in DNA: TGTGCCAGCAGCTTAGCAAAAGGGTACAATGAGCAGTACTTC.

The chain joins TRBV5-1 to TRBJ2-5; 11 nucleotides align to TRBD1. This CDR3 is built from 14 residues. Germline V gene data show CDR1 as SGHRS and CDR2 as YFSETQ. V shed 7 bases, J shed 5 bases, and the junction held 7 bases outside the gene matches. The CDR3 is CASSRGQGVETQYF. CDR3 in DNA: TGCGCCAGCTCCCGGGGACAGGGGGTTGAGACCCAGTACTTC.

This clonotype was recorded once. A clone one base away is much larger, so this may be a read error. This rearrangement joins TRBV27 to TRBJ2-3, with D perhaps TRBD2 (5 bases). Germline V CDR1 and CDR2: MNHEY, SMNVEV (reference sequence). This CDR3 comprises 13 residues. Trimming stripped 6 bases from V and 8 bases from J, with 15 bases between. The CDR3 region is CASREPGIGTQYF. Here the CDR3 DNA reads TGTGCCAGCAGGGAACCGGGAATAGGTACGCAGTATTTT.

This chain links TRBV4-1 with TRBJ2-3; D remains ambiguous. The germline V gene encodes CDR1 MGHRA and CDR2 YSYEKL. The CDR3 spans 12 residues. V was clipped by 6 bases and J by 13 bases, with 17 bases between them. CDR3 sequence: CASSTPGLPKYF. The CDR3 nucleotides are TGCGCCAGCAGTACTCCGGGTCTACCAAAGTATTTT.

V and J are TRBV28 and TRBJ1-2; D gene uncertain. Trimming took 5 bases from V and 4 from J, leaving 11 bases between them. Germline V gene data show CDR1 as MDHEN and CDR2 as SYDVKM. The CDR3 runs 13 residues. CDR3 nucleotide sequence: TGTGCCAGCAGTGGGGTCATAACCTATGGCTACACCTTC. Its protein is CASSGVITYGYTF.

V is TRBV10-3 and J is TRBJ2-2; possibly TRBD1 or TRBD2 for D (5 bases each). Germline loops: CDR1 ENHRY, CDR2 SYGVKD. The germline V and J ends were trimmed by 7 bases and 7 bases, with 16 bases remaining between them. The CDR3 runs 14 residues. CDR3 region: CAINRGAGNGELFF. The CDR3 nucleotides are TGTGCCATCAATCGGGGCGCTGGGAACGGGGAGCTGTTTTTT.

The chain recombines TRBV6-2 or TRBV6-3 with TRBJ1-6; maybe TRBD1 (6 bases). The CDR3 loop spans 15 amino acids. Germline CDR1 MNHEY, CDR2 SVGEGT. Between the trimmed V and J ends, which lost 4 bases and 7 bases, there was a span of 14 bases. The CDR3 DNA sequence: TGTGCCAGCAGTTCCCCGGACAGAGAGAATTCACCCCTCCACTTT. It yields the protein CASSSPDRENSPLHF.

The J gene is TRBJ2-5, the V gene TRBV7-2; 9 nucleotides match TRBD2. The CDR3 runs 16 residues. Germline lookup yields CDR1 SGHTA and CDR2 FQGNSA. V trimming: 4 bases; J trimming: 13 bases; junction bases outside the gene matches: 19. This CDR3 is CASSSEPAGGRNERYF. The CDR3 bases are TGTGCCAGCAGCTCCGAGCCAGCGGGGGGTAGGAATGAGCGGTACTTC.

This clonotype turned up a few times. The chain joins TRBV29-1 to TRBJ1-6; D perhaps matches TRBD1 (6 bases). The V gene's germline CDR1 is SQVTM and CDR2 ANQGSEA. V lost 7 bases, J lost 4 bases, and 11 bases lay in between. CDR3 size: 13 residues. CDR3 bases: TGCAGCGCCCGGGACACTTATAATTCACCCCTCCACTTT. It encodes CSARDTYNSPLHF.

The genes are TRBV18 and TRBJ1-4; D unclear. The germline V gene encodes CDR1 KGHSH and CDR2 LQKENI. CDR3 length: 14 amino acids. Trimming took 2 bases from V and 5 from J, leaving 9 bases between them. The CDR3 DNA reads TGTGCCAGCTCACCATCATCCAGGAATGAAAAACTGTTTTTT. Residues: CASSPSSRNEKLFF.

This clonotype was seen ten or more times. This chain connects TRBV28 to TRBJ1-6; 7 bases are shared with TRBD1. CDR1 and CDR2 (germline): MDHEN, SYDVKM. The J segment lost 10 bases and the V segment lost 8 bases, leaving 11 bases of the junction unmatched. This CDR3 has 14 residues. The CDR3 loop is CASEPYRGGSPLHF. CDR3 DNA: TGTGCCAGCGAACCTTACAGGGGTGGCTCACCCCTCCACTTT.

This clonotype has a count of ten or more. V and J are TRBV12-3 or TRBV12-4 and TRBJ1-2; D is uncertain. The CDR3 has 13 amino acids. Between the trimmed V and J ends, which lost 5 bases and 7 bases, there was a span of 14 bases. The CDR3 region is CASSPGIMVGYTF. The CDR3 nucleotides are TGTGCCAGCAGTCCGGGCATTATGGTTGGCTACACCTTC.

In its sample, this clonotype was seen a few times. A much bigger clone sits one base away, suggesting this may be a read error. The genes are TRBV13 and TRBJ2-5; D might be TRBD2 (5 bases). Germline CDR1 is PRHDT and CDR2 is FYEKMQ (reference sequence). This CDR3 spans 13 amino acids. V lost 5 bases and J 11 bases, leaving 18 bases between the germline ends. CDR3 in DNA: TGTGCCAGCAGCCTGGCGACTACCAATGAGCAGTACTTC. The encoded protein is CASSLATTNEQYF.

This clonotype has ten or more counts. Here the CDR3 reads CASSFRQDYGYTF. DNA of the CDR3: TGTGCCAGCAGCTTTCGACAAGACTATGGCTACACCTTC. The rearrangement links TRBV7-2 to TRBJ1-2; D gene ambiguous. The ends were cut back, 3 bases at V and 3 bases at J, with 8 bases in the middle. The CDR3 loop spans 13 amino acids. Germline V gene data show CDR1 as SGHTA and CDR2 as FQGNSA. The full variable domain, rest sourced from reference TRBV7-2 and TRBJ1-2, is GAGVSQSPSNKVTEKGKDVELRCDPISGHTALYWYRQSLGQGLEFLIYFQGNSAPDKSGLPSDRFSAERTGGSVSTLTIQRTQQEDSAVYLCASSFRQDYGYTFGSGTRLTVV.

This clonotype was found many times. The chain uses TRBV20-1 and TRBJ2-7, with 12 bases that match TRBD2. Germline V lookup: CDR1 DFQATT, CDR2 SNEGSKA (reference sequence). The CDR3 is 14 amino acids. V lost 3 bases to trimming and J lost 5 bases; unmatched junction nucleotides: 5. CDR3 residues: CSARATSGGNEQYF. Written as DNA, the CDR3 is TGCAGTGCTAGGGCGACTAGCGGGGGAAACGAGCAGTACTTC.

Regarding this clonotype: This may be a read error, as it is one base from a much larger clone. V is TRBV5-1 and J is TRBJ2-5; no clear D gene. CDR3 length equals 13 residues. V lost 4 bases and J lost 13, with 20 bases in between. Germline V gene data show CDR1 as SGHRS and CDR2 as YFSETQ. CDR3 sequence reads: CASSTMAKNIRYF. The DNA for the CDR3 is TGCGCCAGCAGCACCATGGCCAAAAACATTCGGTACTTC.

The V call is TRBV30, the J call TRBJ2-4, with D hard to call. The DNA matches TRBJ2-7 better at its end, which makes the J call doubtful. The CDR3 is made up of 13 amino acids. The germline V gene encodes CDR1 GTSNPN and CDR2 SVGIG (reference sequence). In DNA form, the CDR3 reads TGTGCCTGGAGTGTACGCTACCGGGACGAGCAGTACTTC. Translating it yields CAWSVRYRDEQYF.

The rearrangement joins TRBV28 to TRBJ1-4; weak D call: TRBD1 (6 bases). Germline V lookup: CDR1 MDHEN, CDR2 SYDVKM. The CDR3 spans 15 residues. V was cut by 4 bases and J by 8 bases, with 17 bases left in between. The CDR3 here is CASSSPQGHGEKLFF. The CDR3 DNA is TGTGCCAGCAGTTCCCCCCAGGGGCATGGGGAAAAACTGTTTTTT.

This clonotype was picked up many times. J is TRBJ2-1 and V is TRBV2; no reliable D call. The germline CDR1 and CDR2 sequences are SNHLY and FYNNEI. V gave up 3 bases and J gave up 6 bases, with 6 bases separating them. The CDR3 totals 12 residues. The CDR3 loop is CASSEVANEQFF. CDR3 DNA sequence: TGTGCCAGCAGTGAGGTGGCCAATGAGCAGTTCTTC.

The gene calls are TRBV7-2 and TRBJ2-1, with TRBD2 matching 13 bases. The J call may be in error: the DNA end matches TRBJ2-7 better. In germline, CDR1 is SGHTA, CDR2 FQGNSA. This CDR3 has 18 amino acids. CDR3 residues: CASSLRLAGGSSYNEQYF. The CDR3 DNA reads TGTGCCAGCAGCTTACGACTAGCGGGGGGTAGCTCCTACAATGAGCAGTACTTC.

The gene calls are TRBV29-1 and TRBJ1-2, with D maybe TRBD1 (6 bases). Germline V CDR1 and CDR2: SQVTM, ANQGSEA. This CDR3 is 14 amino acids long. V lost 5 bases and J lost 8, with 21 bases in between. The CDR3 loop is CSVMDKRGTWGYTF. The DNA for the CDR3 is TGCAGCGTTATGGACAAAAGGGGGACGTGGGGCTACACCTTC.

This clonotype has only a few counts. This rearrangement joins TRBV6-1 to TRBJ1-4, with 9 positions matching TRBD1. The V gene's germline CDR1 is MNHNS and CDR2 SASEGT. The CDR3 consists of 17 residues. V was clipped by 7 bases and J by 7 bases; unmatched bases: 16. The CDR3 here is CASKSRDRDRAGEKLFF. The CDR3 DNA follows: TGTGCCAGCAAGAGCCGGGACAGGGATAGGGCGGGTGAAAAACTGTTTTTT.

This clonotype was seen more than once but under ten times. This chain uses TRBV3-1 with TRBJ2-3, with D hard to call. Between the trimmed V and J ends, which lost 0 bases and 4 bases, there was a span of 11 bases. Germline assignment: CDR1 LGHDT and CDR2 YNNKEL (reference sequence). The CDR3 sequence is 15 residues long. The CDR3 DNA sequence: TGTGCCAGCAGCCAAGATGTAGGATGGGCAGATACGCAGTATTTT. This gives the protein CASSQDVGWADTQYF.